A selection of T cell receptor beta chains follows, all from one sample in a study of T cell responses to AZD1222 COVID-19 vaccine. The protocol was immunoSEQ multiplex PCR, while the TCRdb copy is restricted to in-frame clones and leaves out a portion. The table gives some 150,000 clones; the top ten clones make up about 2.3% of it. Sequencing was done on a sample of peripheral blood. Receptors were obtained from an adult in good health. The CDR3 runs from the conserved cysteine through the conserved F or W. The D gene is left open where the match is weak.

D,J,V,CDR3,DNA
TRBD2,TRBJ2-7,TRBV6-2/TRBV6-3,CASSYSGRGVIHEQYF,TGTGCCAGCAGTTACTCTGGCCGGGGGGTAATCCACGAGCAGTACTTC
.,TRBJ1-1,TRBV7-9,CASSLARPGQQRMNTEAFF,TGTGCCAGCAGCTTAGCCCGACCGGGGCAACAACGAATGAACACTGAAGCTTTCTTT
.,TRBJ2-2,TRBV5-1,CASTGGAENTGELFF,TGCGCCAGCACCGGCGGGGCCGAGAACACCGGGGAGCTGTTTTTT
TRBD1,TRBJ2-7,TRBV18,CASSLGTGPYEQYF,TGTGCCAGCTCATTGGGGACAGGCCCCTACGAGCAGTACTTC
.,TRBJ1-2,TRBV5-6,CASNQLGMRDYGYTF,TGTGCCAGCAACCAACTAGGGATGAGGGACTATGGCTACACCTTC
.,TRBJ2-4,TRBV18,CASSPATKNIQYF,TGTGCCAGCTCACCTGCGACCAAAAACATTCAGTACTTC
.,TRBJ1-1,TRBV6-5,CASSSSRGRGAEAFF,TGTGCCAGCAGTTCCTCGAGGGGGAGAGGCGCTGAAGCTTTCTTT
TRBD1,TRBJ1-2,TRBV5-6,CASSSGTGGFGYTF,TGTGCCAGCAGCTCCGGGACAGGCGGATTTGGCTACACCTTC
.,TRBJ1-5,TRBV6-6,CASSLDNQPQHF,TGTGCCAGCTCGTTGGACAATCAGCCCCAGCATTTT
.,TRBJ1-6,TRBV2,CASIWGPGDGSPLHF,TGTGCCAGCATTTGGGGTCCCGGGGATGGATCACCCCTCCACTTT
TRBD2,TRBJ2-7,TRBV5-4,CASSKGLAGPSYEQYF,TGTGCCAGCAGCAAAGGACTAGCGGGGCCCTCCTACGAGCAGTACTTC
.,TRBJ1-2,TRBV6-6,CASSLEFTGGDGYTF,TGTGCCAGCAGCCTTGAATTCACAGGTGGGGATGGCTACACCTTC
TRBD1,TRBJ1-2,TRBV6-6,CASSYGQAGGYGYTF,TGTGCCAGCAGTTACGGACAGGCAGGGGGCTATGGCTACACCTTC
.,TRBJ2-7,TRBV11-1,CASSARDKSYEQYF,TGTGCCAGCAGCGCCCGGGACAAGTCCTACGAGCAGTACTTC
TRBD1,TRBJ2-6,TRBV4-3,CASSQGLQGAGGANVLTF,TGCGCCAGCAGCCAAGGTCTACAGGGGGCGGGTGGGGCCAACGTCCTGACTTTC
TRBD1,TRBJ1-4,TRBV6-2/TRBV6-3,CASSHPSGQGPNEKLFF,TGTGCCAGCAGTCACCCTTCCGGACAGGGCCCTAATGAAAAACTGTTTTTT
TRBD1,TRBJ2-7,TRBV7-9,CASSPTVGQTYEQYF,TGTGCCAGCAGCCCGACGGTGGGACAGACCTACGAGCAGTACTTC
.,TRBJ1-3,TRBV5-1,CASSFGAGSGNTIYF,TGCGCCAGCAGCTTCGGAGCGGGGTCTGGAAACACCATATATTTT
TRBD1,TRBJ1-2,TRBV19,CASTPPTGRYGYTF,TGTGCCAGTACTCCTCCGACAGGGCGCTATGGCTACACCTTC
.,TRBJ2-1,TRBV9,CASSRLGASYNEQFF,TGTGCCAGCAGCCGGTTGGGGGCCTCCTACAATGAGCAGTTCTTC
.,TRBJ2-3,TRBV9,CASSAGGGSSTDTQYF,TGTGCCAGCAGCGCGGGGGGCGGGAGCTCGACAGATACGCAGTATTTT
TRBD2,TRBJ2-5,TRBV7-7,CASSLGPGGSTQYF,TGTGCCAGCAGCTTAGGACCGGGGGGATCGACCCAGTACTTC
.,TRBJ1-6,TRBV3-1/TRBV3-2,CASSHNNSPLHF,TGTGCCAGCAGCCACAATAATTCACCCCTCCACTTT
.,TRBJ2-6,TRBV6-2/TRBV6-3,CASSYSGANVLTF,TGTGCCAGCAGTTACTCTGGGGCCAACGTCCTGACTTTC
.,TRBJ1-3,TRBV4-1,CASSQDWKNGNTIYF,TGCGCCAGCAGCCAAGATTGGAAGAATGGAAACACCATATATTTT
TRBD1,TRBJ1-1,TRBV28,CASTPHPTGLNTEAFF,TGTGCCAGCACCCCCCACCCGACAGGGTTGAACACTGAAGCTTTCTTT
.,TRBJ2-5,TRBV7-8,CATGKTGLEETQYF,TGTGCCACCGGTAAGACGGGCCTGGAAGAGACCCAGTACTTC
TRBD1,TRBJ1-2,TRBV14,CASSQHTGGNYGYTF,TGTGCCAGCAGCCAACATACAGGGGGCAACTATGGCTACACCTTC